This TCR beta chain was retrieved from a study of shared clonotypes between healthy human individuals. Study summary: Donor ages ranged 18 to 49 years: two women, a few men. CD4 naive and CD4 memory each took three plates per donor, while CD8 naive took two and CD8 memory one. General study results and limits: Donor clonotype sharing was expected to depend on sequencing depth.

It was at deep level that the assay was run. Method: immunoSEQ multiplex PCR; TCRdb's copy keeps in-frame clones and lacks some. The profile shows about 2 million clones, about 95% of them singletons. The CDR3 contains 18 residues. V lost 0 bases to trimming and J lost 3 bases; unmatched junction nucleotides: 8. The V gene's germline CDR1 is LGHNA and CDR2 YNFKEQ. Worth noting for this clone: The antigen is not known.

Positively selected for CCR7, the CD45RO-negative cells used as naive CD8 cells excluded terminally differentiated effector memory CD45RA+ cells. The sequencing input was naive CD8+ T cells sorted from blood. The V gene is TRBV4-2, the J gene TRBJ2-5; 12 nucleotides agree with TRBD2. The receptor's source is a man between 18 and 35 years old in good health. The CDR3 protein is CASSQDLGLAGSKETQYF. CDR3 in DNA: TGTGCCAGCAGCCAAGATCTTGGACTAGCGGGATCGAAAGAGACCCAGTACTTC.